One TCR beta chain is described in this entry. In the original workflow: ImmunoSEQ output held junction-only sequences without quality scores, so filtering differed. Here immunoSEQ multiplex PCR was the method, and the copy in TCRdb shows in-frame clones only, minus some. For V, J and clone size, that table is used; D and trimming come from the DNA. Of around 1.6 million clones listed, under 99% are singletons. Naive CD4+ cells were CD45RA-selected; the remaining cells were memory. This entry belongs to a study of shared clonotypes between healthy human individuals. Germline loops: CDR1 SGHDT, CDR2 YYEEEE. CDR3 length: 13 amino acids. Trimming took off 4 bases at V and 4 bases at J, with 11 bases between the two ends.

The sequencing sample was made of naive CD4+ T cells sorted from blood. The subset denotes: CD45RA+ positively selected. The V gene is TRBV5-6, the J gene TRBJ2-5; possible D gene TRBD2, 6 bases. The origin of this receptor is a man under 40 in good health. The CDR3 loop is CASSRRRGETQYF. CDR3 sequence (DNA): TGTGCCAGCAGCCGGCGGAGGGGAGAGACCCAGTACTTC. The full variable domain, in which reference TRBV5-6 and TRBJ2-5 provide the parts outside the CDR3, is DAGVTQSPTHLIKTRGQQVTLRCSPKSGHDTVSWYQQALGQGPQFIFQYYEEEERQRGNFPDRFSGHQFPNYSSELNVNALLLGDSALYLCASSRRRGETQYFGPGTRLLVL.